The next 6 T cell receptor beta chains were all read from a single sample in a study of response to subunit inactivated influenza vaccine. MiXCR, run by TCRdb on the RT-PCR reads, gives a single entry per CDR3 protein. The sample contains around 710,000 distinct CDR3 sequences, approximately 15% of which appear only once. The sample was PBMCs from blood, taken approximately 15 days before vaccination. These receptor sequences come from a man aged 50 or older who received an inactivated influenza vaccine.

The chain is built from TRBV5-1 and TRBJ2-5; TRBD1 or TRBD2 may be the D gene (6 bases each). Germline values: CDR1 SGHRS, CDR2 YFSETQ. There are 15 residues in the CDR3. Trimming took off 1 base at V and 2 bases at J, with 12 bases between the two ends. The CDR3 nucleotides are TGCGCCAGCAGCTTGTCTTTAGGGGGGCAAGAGACCCAGTACTTC. It encodes CASSLSLGGQETQYF.

This clonotype was seen repeatedly, ten times or more. This chain uses TRBV11-1 with TRBJ2-1; D is unclear. CDR3 length: 12 amino acids. Trimming took off 5 bases at V and 10 bases at J, with 12 bases between the two ends. CDR1 and CDR2 (germline): SGHAT, FQDESV (reference sequence). The CDR3 is CASSNIGKEQFF. CDR3 nucleotide sequence: TGTGCCAGCAGCAATATCGGAAAAGAGCAGTTCTTC.

V is TRBV5-6 and J is TRBJ2-7; 9 bases fit TRBD1. The CDR3 consists of 12 residues. The germline V gene has CDR1 SGHDT and CDR2 YYEEEE. Trimming at V came to 10 bases and at J to 3 bases, leaving 5 bases not matched to a gene. Here the CDR3 reads CASAGQGYEQYF. In DNA, the CDR3 is TGTGCCTCCGCGGGACAGGGCTACGAGCAGTACTTC.

This clonotype was seen only a few times. The rearrangement links TRBV18 to TRBJ2-3; TRBD2 aligns across 7 bases. The J segment lost 0 bases and the V segment lost 3 bases, leaving 9 bases of the junction unmatched. The CDR3 is made up of 17 amino acids. The germline V gene encodes CDR1 KGHSH and CDR2 LQKENI. The CDR3 nucleotides are TGTGCCAGCTCACCGGGACTACGATTGCCTAGCACAGATACGCAGTATTTT. Translation gives CASSPGLRLPSTDTQYF.

This clonotype was detected a few times. This chain uses TRBV11-2 with TRBJ1-5; a possible D gene is TRBD1 (6 bases). Germline CDR1 reads SGHAT; CDR2 reads FQNNGV. With 2 bases removed from V and 6 bases from J, the gap between germline ends came to 14 bases. This CDR3 comprises 15 residues. The CDR3 sequence: CASSLNGGLAQPQHF. In nucleotides, the CDR3 is TGTGCCAGCAGCTTAAACGGGGGGCTGGCTCAGCCCCAGCATTTT.

This clonotype showed up just a few times. The chain employs TRBV18 and TRBJ2-5, with D hard to call. Germline CDR1 is KGHSH and CDR2 is LQKENI. Trimming left V 4 bases short and J 0 bases short, with 6 bases between. This CDR3 has 13 amino acids. The CDR3 loop is CASSLQDQETQYF. CDR3 sequence (DNA): TGTGCCAGCTCACTTCAAGACCAAGAGACCCAGTACTTC.